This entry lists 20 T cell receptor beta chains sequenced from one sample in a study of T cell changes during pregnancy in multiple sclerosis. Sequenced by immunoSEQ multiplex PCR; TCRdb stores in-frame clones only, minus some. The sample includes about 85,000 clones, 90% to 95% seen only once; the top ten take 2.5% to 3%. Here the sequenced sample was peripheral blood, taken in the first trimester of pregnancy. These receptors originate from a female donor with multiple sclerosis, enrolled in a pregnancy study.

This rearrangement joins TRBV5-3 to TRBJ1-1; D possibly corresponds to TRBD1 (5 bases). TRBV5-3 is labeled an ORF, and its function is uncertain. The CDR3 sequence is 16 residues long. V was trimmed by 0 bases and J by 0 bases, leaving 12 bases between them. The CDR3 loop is CARSLAGGGLNTEAFF. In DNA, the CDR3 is TGTGCCAGAAGCTTGGCCGGCGGGGGGTTGAACACTGAAGCTTTCTTT.

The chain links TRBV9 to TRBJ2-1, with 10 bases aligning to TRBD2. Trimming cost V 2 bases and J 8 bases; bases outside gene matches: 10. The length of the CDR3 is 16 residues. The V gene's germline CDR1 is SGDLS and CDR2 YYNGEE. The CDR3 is CASSVRTSGGIDEQFF. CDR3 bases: TGTGCCAGCAGCGTCAGGACTAGCGGAGGCATCGATGAGCAGTTCTTC.

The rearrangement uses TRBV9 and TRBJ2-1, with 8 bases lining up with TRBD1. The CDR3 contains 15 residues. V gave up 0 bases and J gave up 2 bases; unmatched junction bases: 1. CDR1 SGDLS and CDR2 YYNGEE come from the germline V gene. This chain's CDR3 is CASSVGDRPYNEQFF. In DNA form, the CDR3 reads TGTGCCAGCAGCGTAGGGGACAGGCCCTACAATGAGCAGTTCTTC.

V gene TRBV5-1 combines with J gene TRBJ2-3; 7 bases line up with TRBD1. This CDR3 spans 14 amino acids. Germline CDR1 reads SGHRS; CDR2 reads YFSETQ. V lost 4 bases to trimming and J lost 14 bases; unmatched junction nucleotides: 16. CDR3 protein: CASSPDRASVGGYF. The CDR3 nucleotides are TGCGCCAGCAGCCCAGACAGGGCATCCGTAGGGGGGTATTTT. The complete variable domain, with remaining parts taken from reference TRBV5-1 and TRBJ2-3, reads KAGVTQTPRYLIKTRGQQVTLSCSPISGHRSVSWYQQTPGQGLQFLFEYFSETQRNKGNFPGRFSGRQFSNSRSEMNVSTLELGDSALYLCASSPDRASVGGYFGPGTRLTVL.

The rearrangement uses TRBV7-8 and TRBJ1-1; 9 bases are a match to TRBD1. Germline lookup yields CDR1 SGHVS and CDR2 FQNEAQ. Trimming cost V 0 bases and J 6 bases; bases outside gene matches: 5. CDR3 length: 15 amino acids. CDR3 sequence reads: CASSLAGTGFPEAFF. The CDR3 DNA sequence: TGTGCCAGCAGCTTAGCCGGGACAGGGTTTCCTGAAGCTTTCTTT.

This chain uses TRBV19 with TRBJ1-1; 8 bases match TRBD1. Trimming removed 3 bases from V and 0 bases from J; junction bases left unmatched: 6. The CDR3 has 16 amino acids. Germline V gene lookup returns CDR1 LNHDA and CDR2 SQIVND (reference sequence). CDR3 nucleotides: TGTGCCAGTAGTATGGCCCAGGGGGCGGTGAACACTGAAGCTTTCTTT. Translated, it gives CASSMAQGAVNTEAFF.

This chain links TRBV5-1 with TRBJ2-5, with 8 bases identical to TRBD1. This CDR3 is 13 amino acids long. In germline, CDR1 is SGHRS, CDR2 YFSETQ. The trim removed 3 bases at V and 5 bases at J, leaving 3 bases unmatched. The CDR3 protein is CASSSRGRETQYF. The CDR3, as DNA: TGCGCCAGCAGCTCCAGGGGGCGGGAGACCCAGTACTTC.

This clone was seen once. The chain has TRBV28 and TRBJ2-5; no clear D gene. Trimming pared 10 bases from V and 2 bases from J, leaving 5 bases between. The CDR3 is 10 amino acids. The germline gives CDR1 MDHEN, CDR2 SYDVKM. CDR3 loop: CATSQETQYF. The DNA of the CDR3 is TGTGCCACCTCTCAAGAGACCCAGTACTTC.

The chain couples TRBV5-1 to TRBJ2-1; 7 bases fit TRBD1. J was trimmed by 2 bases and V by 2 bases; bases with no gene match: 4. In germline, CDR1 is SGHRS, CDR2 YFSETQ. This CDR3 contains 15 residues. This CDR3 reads CASSFDRDPYNEQFF. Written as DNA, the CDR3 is TGCGCCAGCAGCTTTGACAGGGATCCCTACAATGAGCAGTTCTTC.

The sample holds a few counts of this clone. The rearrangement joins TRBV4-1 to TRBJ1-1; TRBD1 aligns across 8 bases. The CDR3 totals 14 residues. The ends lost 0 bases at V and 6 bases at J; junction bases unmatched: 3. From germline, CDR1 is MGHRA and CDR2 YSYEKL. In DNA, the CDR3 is TGCGCCAGCAGCCAAGAGACAGGGGATCCTGAAGCTTTCTTT. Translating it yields CASSQETGDPEAFF.

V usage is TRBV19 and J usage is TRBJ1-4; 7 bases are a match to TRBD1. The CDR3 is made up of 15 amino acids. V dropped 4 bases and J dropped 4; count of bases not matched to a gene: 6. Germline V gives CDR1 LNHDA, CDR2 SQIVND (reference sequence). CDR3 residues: CASSRGTVLNEKLFF. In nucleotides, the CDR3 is TGTGCCAGTAGTAGAGGGACAGTGCTTAATGAAAAACTGTTTTTT.

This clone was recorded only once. The CDR3 DNA reads TGTGCCACCAGCAGAGGAGGAATTGTTGACCGTTTCACAGATACGCAGTATTTT. Its protein product is CATSRGGIVDRFTDTQYF. V gene TRBV15 combines with J gene TRBJ2-3; D gene ambiguous. The germline V and J ends were trimmed by 1 base and 2 bases, with 19 bases remaining between them. CDR1 and CDR2 from the germline V gene are LNHNV and YYDKDF (reference sequence). This CDR3 contains 18 residues.

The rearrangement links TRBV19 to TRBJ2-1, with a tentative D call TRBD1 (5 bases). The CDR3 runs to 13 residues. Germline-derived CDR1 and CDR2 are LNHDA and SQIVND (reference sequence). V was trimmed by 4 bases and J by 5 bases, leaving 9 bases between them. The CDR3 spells CASSTDSDNEQFF. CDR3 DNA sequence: TGTGCCAGTAGTACCGACAGTGACAATGAGCAGTTCTTC.

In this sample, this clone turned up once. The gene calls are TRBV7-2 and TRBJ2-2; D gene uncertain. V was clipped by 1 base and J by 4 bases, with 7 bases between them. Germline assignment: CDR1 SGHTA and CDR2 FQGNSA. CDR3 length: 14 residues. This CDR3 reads CASSLDWATGELFF. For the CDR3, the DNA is TGTGCCAGCAGCTTAGATTGGGCCACCGGGGAGCTGTTTTTT.

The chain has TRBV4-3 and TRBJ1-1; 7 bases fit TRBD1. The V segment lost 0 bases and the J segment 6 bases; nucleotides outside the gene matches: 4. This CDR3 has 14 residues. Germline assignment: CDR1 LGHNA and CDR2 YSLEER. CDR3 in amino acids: CASSQDRGDAEAFF. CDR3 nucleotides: TGCGCCAGCAGCCAAGACAGGGGGGACGCTGAAGCTTTCTTT.

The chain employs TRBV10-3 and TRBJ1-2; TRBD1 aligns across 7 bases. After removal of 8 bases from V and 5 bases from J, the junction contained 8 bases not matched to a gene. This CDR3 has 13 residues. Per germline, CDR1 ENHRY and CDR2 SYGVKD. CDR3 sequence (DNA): TGTGCCATCCAGAACAGGGGTTCTTATGGCTACACCTTC. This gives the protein CAIQNRGSYGYTF.

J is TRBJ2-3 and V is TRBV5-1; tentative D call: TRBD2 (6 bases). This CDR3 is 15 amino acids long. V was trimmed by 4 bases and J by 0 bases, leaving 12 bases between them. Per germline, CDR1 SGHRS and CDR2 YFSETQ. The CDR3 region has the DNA TGCGCCAGCAGCCTACAGCGGGCGAGCACAGATACGCAGTATTTT. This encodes CASSLQRASTDTQYF.

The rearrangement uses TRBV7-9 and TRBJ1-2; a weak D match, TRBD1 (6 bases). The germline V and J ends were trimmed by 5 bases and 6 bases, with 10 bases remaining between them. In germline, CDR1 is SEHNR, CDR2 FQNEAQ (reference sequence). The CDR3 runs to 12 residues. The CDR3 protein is CASSGGGDGYTF. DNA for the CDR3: TGTGCCAGCAGCGGAGGGGGGGATGGCTACACCTTC.

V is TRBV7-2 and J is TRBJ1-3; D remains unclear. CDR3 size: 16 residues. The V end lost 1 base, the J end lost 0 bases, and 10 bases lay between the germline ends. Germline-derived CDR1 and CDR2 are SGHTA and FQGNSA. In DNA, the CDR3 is TGTGCCAGCAGCTTAGTCGGTGGGCGCTCTGGAAACACCATATATTTT. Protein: CASSLVGGRSGNTIYF.

The CDR3 here is CASSSAGGQYNSPLHF. The CDR3 nucleotides are TGTGCCAGCAGTTCTGCGGGGGGACAGTACAATTCACCCCTCCACTTT. The V and J genes are TRBV27 and TRBJ1-6; 7 bases map to TRBD1. This CDR3 comprises 16 residues. The V gene's germline CDR1 is MNHEY and CDR2 SMNVEV (reference sequence). V shed 4 bases and J 7 bases; nucleotides not matched to a gene: 10.